The present entry profiles one T cell receptor (beta chain) with its context. Its antigen specificity is not known. No base quality information exists; no much larger clone differs at one position. The source of the sample is a study of cytomegalovirus exposure and HLA in healthy donors (TCRdb year 2017). As for the study more broadly: According to an earlier analysis of around 600 of the donors, 200 million or so T cells yielded some 120 million unique TCR beta sequences and 276 Gb of sequence data. Roughly 320 gigabases of sequencing data and 91 million or so unique TCR sequences made up an early release that covered approximately 620 HLA-typed donors. The genetic ancestry cluster associated with self-reported Caucasian donors included 70% to 85% of the approximately 410 genotyped donors. The study aimed to test whether signatures of past pathogen exposure could be identified by cataloging public T cell receptors. The T cell repertoires of 670 or so subjects were profiled by immunosequencing and related to cytomegalovirus serostatus. Besides the first cohort of approximately 710 subjects, a separate validation cohort made up of over a hundred different subjects was used. To predict cytomegalovirus infection status, the study combined high-throughput TCR immunosequencing, statistical association of individual TCRs with disease status, and machine learning. To study patterns of TCR occurrence, a later analysis re-analyzed previously published TCR beta repertoires from 600 to 750 donors and added high-resolution HLA genotyping. Rather than using new phenotypic data, the later analysis identified candidate immune exposures from TCR beta sequences and from how often those sequences occurred across donors. An earlier analysis of more than 450 of the donors used high-throughput TCR beta sequencing to judge whether each TCR beta V gene segment behaved as functional or pseudogenic. Donor age, sex, ethnicity and CMV serostatus were compiled alongside the repertoire data. In a later genetic analysis, genome-wide SNP genotypes for about 55% of the 666 donors were used, and that subset was treated as a discovery cohort. Every discovery cohort repertoire had been produced on one sequencing platform. Class I and class II HLA loci were covered by the typing at four-digit resolution. The number of donors typed differed by locus, with 629-630 for A, B, C, DRB1 and DQB1, around 560 for DQA1, approximately 570 for DPA1, and some 440 for DPB1. Several DR-DQ haplotypes were treated as single units for association and clustering because of strong linkage in the cohort. On average, roughly 200,000 unique TCR beta nucleotide sequences were sequenced per donor among a few hundred genotyped donors of the cohort, with roughly 18% of those sequences being non-productive.

The cohort consisted of hundreds of healthy bone marrow donors. All cohort members were sampled while nominally healthy, although unrecorded immune exposures were likely present. The donor was CMV seronegative and was included in the group of a few hundred seronegative cohort members. A peripheral blood sample was collected from each donor, and TCR beta sequencing was performed on peripheral blood mononuclear cells. Genomic DNA extraction from the blood cell samples was performed with the Qiagen DNeasy Blood Extraction Kit. From the cysteine up to the phenylalanine, the CDR3 has a length of 15 residues. Just the 45-base CDR3 DNA is kept, in frame starting at base 1. Trimming costs V 5 bases and J 5 bases, and their ends lie 15 bases apart. Based on the germline V gene, the CDR1 and CDR2 sequences are MNHNS and SASEGT. Study-level results and caveats: The authors suggested that the approach could potentially be generalized to other disease states and immunological phenotypes. About 15 rarely observed V segments, including chromosome 9 orphons, were excluded from the earlier analysis of approximately 500 of the donors because counts were too low. Because some donors lacked HLA typing at each locus, the association tests relied only on the typed subset. The cohort was sequenced for TCR beta chains only, and without alpha or paired-chain data the features that could be detected were limited. In vitro tests confirmed that a few of the cytomegalovirus-associated TCR beta chains recognize cytomegalovirus antigens. A cluster of highly shared sequence variants was judged likely to represent a technical artifact of the sequencing pipeline. Strong co-occurrence of HLA alleles, especially DR and DQ, made assigning TCR associations to individual alleles difficult. Cytomegalovirus status was reported to be diagnosed by the classifier with high specificity and sensitivity in both the original and validation cohorts. In the study, about 150 TCR beta chains were listed as associated with cytomegalovirus. Because the 87-base-pair reads could not distinguish some IMGT-functional V segments, including TRBV6-2 and TRBV6-3, those segments were excluded. Roughly uniform sequencing depth across donors was assumed in presence/absence analyses, although this assumption may not hold. Across donors, most TCR sequences were observed very rarely, whereas some public TCRs were present in many individuals. According to a later analysis, most CMV-associated TCR beta chains appeared to be HLA-restricted, and the HLA associations seemed to be driven largely by CMV exposure. A later analysis found that HLA-associated TCR beta chains were more clonally expanded and had lower generation probabilities than equally common non-associated chains. A further reported finding was that TCR beta sequences accurately predicted the HLA-A and HLA-B alleles for most subjects in the first cohort. Linkage disequilibrium might explain the correlated functional status among segregating V segments, but an unknown experimental factor could not be excluded. According to a later analysis, parvovirus B19, influenza, CMV and Epstein-Barr virus appeared linked to several top co-occurrence clusters. In a later analysis, around 15,000 TCR beta sequences were associated with specific HLA alleles at a false discovery rate of 0.05. An association between a missense DCLRE1C variant and V-gene and J-gene trimming of TCR beta chains was found in a later genetic analysis and replicated in an independent cohort. In a later analysis, TCR association rates were found to vary across HLA loci, with the most associated TCRs seen for DRB1 alleles and the fewest for HLA-C alleles. According to a later genetic analysis, donors in an Asian-associated ancestry cluster had fewer N-insertions in productive TCRs than the approximately 700-donor mean. The only immune exposure information available for the cohort was CMV serostatus. Broadly in line with IMGT annotations, most TCR beta V segments showed up in productive rearrangements about 87% or about 30% of the time in an earlier analysis of around 600 of the donors.

Library generation was performed with the immunoSEQ multiplex PCR assay. A mixture of 60 forward primers for TCR Vbeta segments and 13 reverse primers for TCR Jbeta segments was used in the multiplex PCR. Amplification of the CDR3 region of rearranged TCR beta genes was performed with a multiplex PCR assay on genomic DNA. The amplified TCR beta libraries were sequenced on the Illumina HiSeq System as 87-base-pair reads. On the study's bioinformatics: A later analysis tallied 75 million to 95 million unique TCR beta chains across the 600 to 700 repertoires, and some 12 million of those chains were shared by two or more donors. Raw reads were error-corrected and collapsed into unique sequences with a nearest-neighbor algorithm that merged closely related sequences to remove PCR and sequencing errors. V, D and J gene segments were assigned by aligning CDR3 sequences to IMGT reference sequences. For a sequence to be retained, at least a six-nucleotide match to both a V gene segment and a J gene segment was required. Rearrangements were classified as productive when the CDR3 lacked stop codons and remained in frame with V and J, and all other rearrangements were classified as non-productive. CDR3 was defined by IMGT convention, running from the second conserved V-encoded cysteine to the conserved J-encoded phenylalanine. The earlier analysis of fewer than 700 of the donors excluded sequences that lacked an unambiguous match to a single V gene segment. In an earlier analysis of about 590 of the donors, a V segment was called functional when productive rearrangements were above 56.7%, and segregating when the standard deviation between donors exceeded 5%. A statistical classification framework was built for diagnosing cytomegalovirus status from the catalog of TCR beta chain sequences. V and J gene assignment, in a later analysis, came from comparing TCR nucleotide sequences with IMGT/GENE-DB human TR gene sequences. Using the TCRdist pipeline, a later analysis assigned CDR3 sequences along with most-parsimonious VDJ recombination scenarios. In a later analysis, every TCR beta chain was defined by the combination of its CDR3 amino acid sequence and its V-gene family, and reads without a unique V-gene family were dropped. A later analysis removed 592 highly shared, low-generation-probability nucleotide sequences to deal with suspected cross-contamination and a sequencing artifact. In a later analysis, a clonal expansion index for each public chain was calculated from normalized within-repertoire ranks of inferred template counts. Generation probabilities in a later analysis came from a VDJ recombination model fitted to out-of-frame rearrangements, and those results were checked against IGoR. In a later analysis, hypergeometric tests were used to score TCR-TCR, TCR-HLA and TCR-CMV co-occurrence, with a repertoire-size bias correction applied to TCR pairs. In a later analysis, false discovery rates were estimated by permuting HLA or CMV assignments 20 times. In a later analysis, co-occurring TCRs were grouped using DBSCAN, with TCRdist sequence similarity added in when clustering inside HLA-allele-positive subsets. Co-occurrence clustering excluded repertoires with fewer than 30,000 or more than 120,000 public chains, plus five with anomalous nucleotide sharing. The table was pulled from immuneACCESS by TCRdb, which kept in-frame rearrangements only. Such tables lose some clones; where checked, under half of the loss comes from unresolved V genes, and the rest has no known cause. D and trimming were read from the DNA, whereas the V and J calls and clone size are those reported in that table. Recorded for this sample are 150,000 to 160,000 clones; about 88% of them occurred a single time. The ten most abundant clones make up less than 2.5% of the sample.

Recombination connected TRBV6-1 to TRBJ2-2; the D segment could be TRBD1, given 5 matching bases. The source material was PBMCs. This clonotype was sampled from a woman aged 18-35 years in good health and CMV-seronegative. The CDR3 here reads CASSPYQGGTGELFF. The DNA sequence is as follows: TGTGCCAGCAGTCCCTACCAGGGTGGGACCGGGGAGCTGTTTTTT.